This T cell receptor (beta chain) is drawn from a study of identical twins. Study-wide findings and caveats: Analyses of zero insertions could be partly confounded by invariant MAIT and iNKT cells. Within twin pairs, the out-of-frame alpha sequences they shared showed excess low generation probability.

Germline V gives CDR1 SGHRS, CDR2 YFSETQ. V shed 2 bases, J shed 5 bases, and the junction held 10 bases outside the gene matches. CDR3 length: 17 residues. Everyone who gave samples was a healthy Caucasian. The table lists this clonotype with a few counts. No antigen is known for it. Unique molecular identifiers were present on the cDNA, and a universal primer site came from template switching. TCRdb reprocessed the 5' RACE reads with MiXCR, giving one entry per CDR3 protein. The table lists 1.5 million to 2 million distinct CDR3 sequences, more than 30% of them singletons, with roughly 0.3% in the top ten.

The sample was cord blood. The receptor was isolated from a newborn girl in good health. This sequence joins TRBV5-1 and TRBJ2-7; TRBD2 aligns across 13 bases. The DNA for the CDR3 is TGCGCCAGCAGCTTCCACCGTACTAGCGGGAGGGGTAACGAGCAGTACTTC. It codes for CASSFHRTSGRGNEQYF.